The clone carrying this T cell receptor beta chain came up once. The CDR3 sequence is 15 residues long. V lost 1 base, J lost 7 bases, and 5 bases stayed unmatched. Germline loops: CDR1 GTSNPN, CDR2 SVGIG (reference sequence). This sample is part of a study of blood T cell repertoires in COVID-19. Authors' data handling: Quantification of nucleated cells was approximated via reference gene primer amplification. Assay used: immunoSEQ multiplex PCR; TCRdb lists only in-frame clones, some missing. Clonal size and the V and J genes are those of that table, whereas D and trimming came from the DNA. The data show roughly 220,000 clones, 82% seen once.

This chain joins TRBV30 and TRBJ2-1; 12 nucleotides match TRBD2. The TCR comes from a woman of 80 years or more with COVID-19, enrolled during active disease. Sequenced material: peripheral blood. The CDR3 sequence: CAWSGPSGRGNEQFF. The CDR3 DNA reads TGTGCCTGGAGTGGCCCTAGCGGGAGGGGTAATGAGCAGTTCTTC.